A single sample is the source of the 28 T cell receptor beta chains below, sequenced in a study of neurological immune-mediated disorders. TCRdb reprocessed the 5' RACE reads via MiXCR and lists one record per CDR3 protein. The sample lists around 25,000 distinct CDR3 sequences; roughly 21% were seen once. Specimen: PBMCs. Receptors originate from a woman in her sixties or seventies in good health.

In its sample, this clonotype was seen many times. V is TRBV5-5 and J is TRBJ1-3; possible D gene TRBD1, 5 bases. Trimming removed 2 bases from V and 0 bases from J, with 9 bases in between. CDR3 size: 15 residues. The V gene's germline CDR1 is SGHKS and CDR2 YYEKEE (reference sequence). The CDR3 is CASSLDRYSGNTIYF. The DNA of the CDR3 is TGTGCCAGCAGCTTAGACAGATACTCTGGAAACACCATATATTTT.

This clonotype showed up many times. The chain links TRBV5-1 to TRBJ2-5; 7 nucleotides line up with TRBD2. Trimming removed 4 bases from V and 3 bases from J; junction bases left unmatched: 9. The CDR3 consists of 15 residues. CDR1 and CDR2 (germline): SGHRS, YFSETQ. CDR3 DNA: TGCGCCAGCAGCCTCCGGGGGGTATGGGAAGAGACCCAGTACTTC. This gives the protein CASSLRGVWEETQYF.

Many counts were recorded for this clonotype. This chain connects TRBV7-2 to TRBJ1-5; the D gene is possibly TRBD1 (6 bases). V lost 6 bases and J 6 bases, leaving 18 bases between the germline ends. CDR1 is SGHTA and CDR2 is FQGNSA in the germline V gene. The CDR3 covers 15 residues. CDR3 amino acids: CASSHNWGAGQPQHF. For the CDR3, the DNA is TGTGCCAGCAGTCATAATTGGGGGGCAGGTCAGCCCCAGCATTTT.

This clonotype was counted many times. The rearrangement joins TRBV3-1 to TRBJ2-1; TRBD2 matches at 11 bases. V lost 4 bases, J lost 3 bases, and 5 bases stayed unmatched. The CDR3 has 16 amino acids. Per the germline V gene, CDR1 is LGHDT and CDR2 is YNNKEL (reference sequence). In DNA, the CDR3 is TGTGCCAGCAGCCGACTTAGCGGGAGGGGCTACAATGAGCAGTTCTTC. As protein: CASSRLSGRGYNEQFF.

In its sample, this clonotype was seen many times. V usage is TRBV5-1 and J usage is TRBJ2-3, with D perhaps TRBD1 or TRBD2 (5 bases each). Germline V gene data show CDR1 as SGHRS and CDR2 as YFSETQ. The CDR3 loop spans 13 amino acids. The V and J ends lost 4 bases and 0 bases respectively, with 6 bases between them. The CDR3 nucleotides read TGCGCCAGCAGCGGGGACAGCACAGATACGCAGTATTTT. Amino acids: CASSGDSTDTQYF.

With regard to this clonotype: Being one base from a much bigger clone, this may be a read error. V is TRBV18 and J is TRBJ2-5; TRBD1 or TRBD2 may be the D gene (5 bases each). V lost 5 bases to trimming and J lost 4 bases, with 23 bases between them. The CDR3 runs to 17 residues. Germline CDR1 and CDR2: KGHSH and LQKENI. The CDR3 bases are TGTGCCAGCTCATCCGCCTTCACGGGACCCTCGGGAGAGACCCAGTACTTC. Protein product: CASSSAFTGPSGETQYF.

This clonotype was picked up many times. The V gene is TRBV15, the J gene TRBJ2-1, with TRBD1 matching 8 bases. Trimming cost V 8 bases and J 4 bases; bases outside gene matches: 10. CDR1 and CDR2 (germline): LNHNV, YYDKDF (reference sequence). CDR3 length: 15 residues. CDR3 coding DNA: TGTGCCACCCACAACGGCAGGGGGCTTTACAATGAGCAGTTCTTC. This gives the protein CATHNGRGLYNEQFF.

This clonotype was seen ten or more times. CDR3 loop: CASSQGGTNTEAFF. In DNA form, the CDR3 reads TGTGCCAGCTCCCAGGGCGGGACGAACACTGAAGCTTTCTTT. This chain connects TRBV18 to TRBJ1-1; weak D call: TRBD1 (5 bases). The germline V gene has CDR1 KGHSH and CDR2 LQKENI. Trimming left V 6 bases short and J 1 base short, with 12 bases between. This CDR3 has 14 residues.

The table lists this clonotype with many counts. CDR3 in amino acids: CASSVGTGGSPLHF. The CDR3 nucleotides are TGTGCCAGCAGCGTTGGGACCGGGGGTTCACCCCTCCACTTT. The chain uses TRBV9 and TRBJ1-6, with a weak D call TRBD1 (5 bases). V was cut by 2 bases and J by 9 bases, with 12 bases left in between. In germline, CDR1 is SGDLS, CDR2 YYNGEE. This CDR3 spans 14 amino acids.

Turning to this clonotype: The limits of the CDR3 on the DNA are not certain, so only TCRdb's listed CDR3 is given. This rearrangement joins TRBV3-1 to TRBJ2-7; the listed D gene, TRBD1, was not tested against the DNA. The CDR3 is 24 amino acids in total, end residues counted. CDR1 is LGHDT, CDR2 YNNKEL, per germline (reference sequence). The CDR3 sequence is CASTNQTSMYLCASSLGQPYEQYF.

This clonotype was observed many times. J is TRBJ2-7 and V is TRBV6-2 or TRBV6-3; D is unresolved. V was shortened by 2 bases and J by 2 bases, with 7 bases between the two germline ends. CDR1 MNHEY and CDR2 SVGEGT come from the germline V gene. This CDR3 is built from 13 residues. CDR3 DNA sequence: TGTGCCAGCAGTTACGGACCTACCTACGAGCAGTACTTC. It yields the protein CASSYGPTYEQYF.

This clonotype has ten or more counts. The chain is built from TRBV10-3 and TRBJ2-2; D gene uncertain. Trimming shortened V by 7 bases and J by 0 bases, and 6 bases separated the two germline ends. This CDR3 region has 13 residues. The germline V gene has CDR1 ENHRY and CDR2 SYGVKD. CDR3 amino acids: CAITGSNTGELFF. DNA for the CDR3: TGTGCCATCACCGGCTCGAACACCGGGGAGCTGTTTTTT.

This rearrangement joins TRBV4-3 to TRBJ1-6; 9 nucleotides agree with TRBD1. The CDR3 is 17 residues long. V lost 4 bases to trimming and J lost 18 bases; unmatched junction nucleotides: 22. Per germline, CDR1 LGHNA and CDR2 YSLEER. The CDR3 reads CASSRTGGAAENSSHHF. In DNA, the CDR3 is TGCGCCAGCAGCCGTACAGGGGGCGCGGCCGAAAATTCATCCCACCACTTT.

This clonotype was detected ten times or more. The CDR3 loop reads CASKGERGKLFF. The CDR3 DNA sequence: TGTGCCAGCAAAGGGGAGCGAGGAAAACTGTTTTTT. The genes are TRBV12-3 or TRBV12-4 and TRBJ1-4; maybe TRBD1 (5 bases). V lost 7 bases and J lost 10, with 13 bases in between. The CDR3 spans 12 residues.

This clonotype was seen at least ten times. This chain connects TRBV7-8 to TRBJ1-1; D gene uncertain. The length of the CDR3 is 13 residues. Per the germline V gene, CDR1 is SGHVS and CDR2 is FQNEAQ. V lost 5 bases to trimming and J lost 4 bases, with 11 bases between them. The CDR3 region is CASSQEVRTEAFF. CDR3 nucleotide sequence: TGTGCCAGCAGCCAAGAGGTCCGCACTGAAGCTTTCTTT.

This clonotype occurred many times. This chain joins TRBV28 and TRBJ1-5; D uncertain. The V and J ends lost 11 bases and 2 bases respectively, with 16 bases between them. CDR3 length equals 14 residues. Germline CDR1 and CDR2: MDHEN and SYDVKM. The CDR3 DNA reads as TGTGCCTCCAAGCGGGGTCTGGGCAATCAGCCCCAGCATTTT. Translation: CASKRGLGNQPQHF.

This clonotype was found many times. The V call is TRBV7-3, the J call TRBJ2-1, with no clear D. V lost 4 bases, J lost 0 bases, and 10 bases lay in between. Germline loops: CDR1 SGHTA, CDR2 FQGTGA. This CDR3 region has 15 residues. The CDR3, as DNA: TGTGCCAGCAGCTCCAGGACCGTCTCCTACAATGAGCAGTTCTTC. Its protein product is CASSSRTVSYNEQFF.

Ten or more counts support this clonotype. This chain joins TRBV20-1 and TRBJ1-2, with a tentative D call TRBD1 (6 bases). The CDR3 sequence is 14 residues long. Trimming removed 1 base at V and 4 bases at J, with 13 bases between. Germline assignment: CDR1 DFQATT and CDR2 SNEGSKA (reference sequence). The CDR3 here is CSARGRGAIYGYTF. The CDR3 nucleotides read TGCAGTGCTAGAGGTCGGGGGGCCATCTATGGCTACACCTTC.

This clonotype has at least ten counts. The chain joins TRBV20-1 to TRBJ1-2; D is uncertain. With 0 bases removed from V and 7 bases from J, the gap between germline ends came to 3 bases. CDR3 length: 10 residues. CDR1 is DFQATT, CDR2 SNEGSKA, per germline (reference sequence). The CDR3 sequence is CSAREAGYTF. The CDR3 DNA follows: TGCAGTGCTAGAGAGGCTGGCTACACCTTC.

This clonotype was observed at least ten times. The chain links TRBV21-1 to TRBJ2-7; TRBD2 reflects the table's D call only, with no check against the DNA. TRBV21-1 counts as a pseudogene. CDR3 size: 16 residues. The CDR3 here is CASSKTSGRVAYEQYF. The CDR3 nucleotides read TGTGCCAGCAGCAAGACTAGCGGGAGGGTGGCGTACGAGCAGTACTTC.

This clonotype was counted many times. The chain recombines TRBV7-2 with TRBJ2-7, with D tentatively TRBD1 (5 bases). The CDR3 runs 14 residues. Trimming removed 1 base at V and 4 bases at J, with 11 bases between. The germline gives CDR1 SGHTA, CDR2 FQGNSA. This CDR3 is CASSLGGSGYEQYF. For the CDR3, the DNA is TGTGCCAGCAGCTTAGGGGGCAGTGGATACGAGCAGTACTTC.

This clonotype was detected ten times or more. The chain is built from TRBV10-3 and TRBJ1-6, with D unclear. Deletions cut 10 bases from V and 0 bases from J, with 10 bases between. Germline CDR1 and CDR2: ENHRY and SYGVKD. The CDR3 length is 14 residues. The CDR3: CATALSSYNSPLHF. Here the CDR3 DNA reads TGTGCCACGGCCCTTAGCTCCTATAATTCACCCCTCCACTTT.

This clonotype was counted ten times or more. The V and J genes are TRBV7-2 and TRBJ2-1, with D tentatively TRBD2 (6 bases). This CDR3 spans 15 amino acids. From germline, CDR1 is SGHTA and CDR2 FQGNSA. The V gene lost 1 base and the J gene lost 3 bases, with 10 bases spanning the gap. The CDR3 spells CASSLDGGNYNEQFF. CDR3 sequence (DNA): TGTGCCAGCAGCTTAGATGGCGGGAACTACAATGAGCAGTTCTTC.

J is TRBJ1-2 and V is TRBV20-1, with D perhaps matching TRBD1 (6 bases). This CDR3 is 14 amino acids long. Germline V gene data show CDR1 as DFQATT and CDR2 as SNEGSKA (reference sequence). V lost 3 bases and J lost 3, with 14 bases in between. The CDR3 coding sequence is TGCAGTGCTAGGAAGGACAGCCTGTACTATGGCTACACCTTC. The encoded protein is CSARKDSLYYGYTF.

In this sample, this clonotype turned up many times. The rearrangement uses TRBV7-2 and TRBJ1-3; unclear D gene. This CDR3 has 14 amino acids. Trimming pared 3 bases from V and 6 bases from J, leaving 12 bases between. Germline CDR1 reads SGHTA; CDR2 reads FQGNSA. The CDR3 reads CASSLRTASNTIYF. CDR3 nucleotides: TGTGCCAGCAGCTTGAGGACCGCCTCAAACACCATATATTTT.

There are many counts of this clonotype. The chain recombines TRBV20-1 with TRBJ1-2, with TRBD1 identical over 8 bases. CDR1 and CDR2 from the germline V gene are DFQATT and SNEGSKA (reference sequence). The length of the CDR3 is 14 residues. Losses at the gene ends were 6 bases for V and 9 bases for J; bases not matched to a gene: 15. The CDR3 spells CSAPVGQGATSYTF. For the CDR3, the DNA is TGCAGTGCCCCGGTCGGGCAGGGGGCGACGAGCTACACCTTC.

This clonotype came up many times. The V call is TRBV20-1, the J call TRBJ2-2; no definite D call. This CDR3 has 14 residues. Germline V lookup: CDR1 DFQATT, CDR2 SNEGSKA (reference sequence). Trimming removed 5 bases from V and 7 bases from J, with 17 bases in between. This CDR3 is CSAPAGQAGGELFF. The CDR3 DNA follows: TGCAGTGCTCCAGCCGGGCAGGCTGGCGGGGAGCTGTTTTTT.

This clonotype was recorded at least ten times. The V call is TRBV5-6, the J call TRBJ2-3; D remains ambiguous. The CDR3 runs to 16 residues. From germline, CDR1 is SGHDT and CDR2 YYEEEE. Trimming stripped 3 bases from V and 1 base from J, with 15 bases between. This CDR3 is CASSSLPLAGTDTQYF. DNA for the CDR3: TGTGCCAGCAGCTCCTTACCCCTGGCTGGCACAGATACGCAGTATTTT.